The subject of this entry is one T cell receptor beta chain. Study processing details: Cell counts per sample came from amplifying reference gene primers. TCRdb's table, derived via immunoSEQ multiplex PCR, lists solely in-frame clones and lacks some. V and J calls plus clone size are reproduced from that table; the DNA served to infer D and trimming. The sample lists about 200,000 clones, roughly 82% occurring once. These data are taken from a study of blood T cell repertoires in COVID-19. Across the study: Samples representing acute and convalescent COVID-19 were sourced from the United States, Italy and Spain. PBMCs, B-cell-depleted T cells, or T cells provided the cDNA or gDNA that made up the material.

The CDR3 is 21 residues long. The germline gives CDR1 SGHVS, CDR2 FQNEAQ. With V trimmed by 4 bases and J by 2 bases, 17 bases remained unmatched. Sequenced material: peripheral blood. The sequence came from a human donor in a cohort sampled during active COVID-19. The chain combines TRBV7-8 with TRBJ2-6; TRBD1 aligns across 10 bases. CDR3 DNA sequence: TGTGCCAGCAGCTACAGTCTGGGACAGGGGCTTACCTCGGCTGGGGCCAACGTCCTGACTTTC. It yields the protein CASSYSLGQGLTSAGANVLTF.